This entry is about one TCR beta chain. This entry is derived from a study of cytomegalovirus exposure and HLA in healthy donors. The CDR3 spans 17 residues. Trimming pared 3 bases from V and 5 bases from J, leaving 20 bases between. Germline CDR1 and CDR2: MDHEN and SYDVKM. Amplification used 60 Vbeta primers and 13 Jbeta primers. TCRdb's copy holds only in-frame clones and misses some; the assay was immunoSEQ multiplex PCR. This sample has around 190,000 clones, with around four fifths found just once. This rearrangement joins TRBV28 to TRBJ1-5, with D maybe TRBD1 (6 bases). The specimen sequenced was PBMCs. This clonotype originated in a man between 40 and 49 years old in good health and CMV-seropositive. CDR3 DNA: TGTGCCAGCAGTTTTTACCAGGGAACAGGGTTCGATCAGCCCCAGCATTTT. It translates to CASSFYQGTGFDQPQHF.